This T cell receptor (beta chain) was identified during a study of blood T cell repertoires in COVID-19. Study context: PBMCs, B-cell-depleted T cells, or T cells provided the cDNA or gDNA that made up the material.

TCRdb's copy holds only in-frame clones and misses some; the assay was immunoSEQ multiplex PCR. The sample consists of 350,000 to 450,000 clones, over 75% of them appearing once. Resolution of symptoms, clearance, or two negative PCRs was present in recovered Cohort 3 donors. The sequenced material came from PBMCs or T cells enriched from blood (not recorded which). This sequence was found in a man under 40 who had recovered from COVID-19.

The CDR3 loop is CASSFAAGAGLETQYF. The CDR3 DNA follows: TGTGCCAGCAGCTTCGCCGCAGGGGCAGGGTTAGAGACCCAGTACTTC. V usage is TRBV11-2 and J usage is TRBJ2-5; D is possibly TRBD1 (6 bases). The CDR3 loop spans 16 amino acids. Germline-derived CDR1 and CDR2 are SGHAT and FQNNGV. Trimming took off 3 bases at V and 4 bases at J, with 18 bases between the two ends.